The source of this TCR beta chain is a study of T cell responses to AZD1222 COVID-19 vaccine. The CDR3 has 14 residues. CDR1 is SGDLS, CDR2 YYNGEE, per germline. J was trimmed by 10 bases and V by 3 bases; bases with no gene match: 7. Here immunoSEQ multiplex PCR was the method, and the copy in TCRdb shows in-frame clones only, minus some. This sample carries about 70,000 clones, less than 85% of them seen once, and the ten largest clones take about 20%. Sequencing was performed on peripheral blood, taken on day 0 of AZD1222 vaccination. The TCR sequence derives from an adult in good health. The chain couples TRBV9 to TRBJ1-6, with 7 nucleotides matching TRBD1. The CDR3 is CASSARDRESPLHF. The DNA for the CDR3 is TGTGCCAGCAGCGCGCGGGACAGAGAGTCACCCCTCCACTTT.